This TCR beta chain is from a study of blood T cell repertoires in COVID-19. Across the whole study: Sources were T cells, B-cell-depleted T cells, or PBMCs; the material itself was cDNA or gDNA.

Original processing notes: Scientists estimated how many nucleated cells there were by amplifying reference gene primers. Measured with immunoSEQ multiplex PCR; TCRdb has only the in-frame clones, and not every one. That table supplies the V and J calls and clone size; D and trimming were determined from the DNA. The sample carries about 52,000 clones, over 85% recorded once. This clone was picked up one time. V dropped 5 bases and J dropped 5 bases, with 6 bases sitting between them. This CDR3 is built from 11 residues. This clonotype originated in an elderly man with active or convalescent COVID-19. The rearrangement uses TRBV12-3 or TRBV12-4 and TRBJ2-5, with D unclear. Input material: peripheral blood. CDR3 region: CASSLRETQYF. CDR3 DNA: TGTGCCAGCAGTCTACGGGAGACCCAGTACTTC.